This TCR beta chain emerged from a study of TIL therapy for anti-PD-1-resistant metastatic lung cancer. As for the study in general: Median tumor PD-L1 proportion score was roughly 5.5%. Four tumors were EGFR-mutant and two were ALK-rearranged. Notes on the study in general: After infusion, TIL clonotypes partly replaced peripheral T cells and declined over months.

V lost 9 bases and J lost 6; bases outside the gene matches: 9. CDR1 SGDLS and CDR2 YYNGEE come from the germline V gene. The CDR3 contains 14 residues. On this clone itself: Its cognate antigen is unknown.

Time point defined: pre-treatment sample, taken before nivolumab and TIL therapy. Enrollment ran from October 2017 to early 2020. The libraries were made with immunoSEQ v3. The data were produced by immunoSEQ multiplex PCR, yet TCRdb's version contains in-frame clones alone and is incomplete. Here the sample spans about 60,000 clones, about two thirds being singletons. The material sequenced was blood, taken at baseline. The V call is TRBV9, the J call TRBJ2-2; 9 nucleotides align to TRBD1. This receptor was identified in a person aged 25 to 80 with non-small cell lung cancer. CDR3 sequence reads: CATNRGQGAGELFF. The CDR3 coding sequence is TGTGCCACGAACAGGGGGCAAGGGGCCGGGGAGCTGTTTTTT.